The 7 T cell receptor beta chains in this list originate from one sample, sequenced in a study of CD8+CD57+ T cells in acquired aplastic anemia. Using genomic DNA as the template, TCR beta VDJ and CDR3 profiling was carried out. TCRdb independently ran MiXCR on the reads; one entry per CDR3 protein. The sample lists some 47,000 distinct CDR3 sequences, 70% to 80% occurring once. Sequencing used sorted CD4+, CD8+, or CD8+CD57+ T cells (not recorded which) from PBMCs. Receptors originate from a human donor in good health, serving as a control.

This rearrangement joins TRBV2 to TRBJ1-2; D possibly corresponds to TRBD1 (5 bases). The germline V and J ends were trimmed by 3 bases and 6 bases, with 5 bases remaining between them. CDR1 and CDR2 (germline): SNHLY, FYNNEI. This CDR3 contains 11 residues. For the CDR3, the DNA is TGTGCCAGCAGTGAGGGGGATGGCTACACCTTC. This gives the protein CASSEGDGYTF.

The genes are TRBV20-1 and TRBJ1-2; possible D gene TRBD1, 6 bases. Germline CDR1 DFQATT, CDR2 SNEGSKA (reference sequence). Trimming removed 3 bases at V and 8 bases at J, with 7 bases between. The length of the CDR3 is 10 residues. The CDR3 reads CSARRGGYTF. The CDR3 DNA sequence: TGCAGTGCTAGGAGGGGGGGCTACACCTTC.

The sample holds one count of this clonotype. The rearrangement joins TRBV7-6 to TRBJ2-7; D may match TRBD1 or TRBD2 (5 bases each). The germline V gene has CDR1 SGHVS and CDR2 FNYEAQ. V was cut by 5 bases and J by 2 bases, with 13 bases left in between. This CDR3 is built from 14 residues. CDR3 amino acids: CASSPGTEAYEQYF. CDR3 coding DNA: TGTGCCAGCAGCCCCGGGACGGAAGCCTACGAGCAGTACTTC.

The V call is TRBV20-1, the J call TRBJ1-1; perhaps TRBD1 as D (5 bases). The germline V gene has CDR1 DFQATT and CDR2 SNEGSKA (reference sequence). The CDR3 length is 15 residues. Trimming cost V 6 bases and J 0 bases, with 17 bases left between them. CDR3 loop: CSAGATGRLNTEAFF. DNA of the CDR3: TGCAGTGCAGGGGCGACTGGACGGCTGAACACTGAAGCTTTCTTT.

In its sample, this clonotype was seen a few times. The chain uses TRBV29-1 and TRBJ1-3; possible D gene TRBD1, 5 bases. Trimming left V 7 bases short and J 3 bases short, with 13 bases between. The germline CDR1 and CDR2 sequences are SQVTM and ANQGSEA. This CDR3 contains 13 residues. This CDR3 is CSAAPGSGNTIYF. CDR3 DNA sequence: TGCAGCGCCGCCCCAGGGAGTGGAAACACCATATATTTT. The entire variable domain, with the rest obtained from reference TRBV29-1 and TRBJ1-3, is as follows: SAVISQKPSRDICQRGTSLTIQCQVDSQVTMMFWYRQQPGQSLTLIATANQGSEATYESGFVIDKFPISRPNLTFSTLTVSNMSPEDSSIYLCSAAPGSGNTIYFGEGSWLTVV.

This clonotype has a handful of counts. The J gene is TRBJ2-1, the V gene TRBV2, with D perhaps matching TRBD1 or TRBD2 (5 bases each). This CDR3 contains 13 residues. Per germline, CDR1 SNHLY and CDR2 FYNNEI. V shed 7 bases and J shed 8 bases, with 15 bases lying between them. The CDR3 DNA reads TGTGCCAGCAATTTCCAGGGTAGCGATGAGCAGTTCTTC. Translation gives CASNFQGSDEQFF.

The CDR3 reads CSAQPGGDTDTQYF. In DNA form, the CDR3 reads TGCAGCGCGCAACCAGGGGGGGACACAGATACGCAGTATTTT. The rearrangement links TRBV29-1 to TRBJ2-3; TRBD1 or TRBD2 may be the D gene (7 bases each). The CDR3 contains 14 residues. Germline V gives CDR1 SQVTM, CDR2 ANQGSEA. V lost 7 bases, J lost 2 bases, and 16 bases lay in between.